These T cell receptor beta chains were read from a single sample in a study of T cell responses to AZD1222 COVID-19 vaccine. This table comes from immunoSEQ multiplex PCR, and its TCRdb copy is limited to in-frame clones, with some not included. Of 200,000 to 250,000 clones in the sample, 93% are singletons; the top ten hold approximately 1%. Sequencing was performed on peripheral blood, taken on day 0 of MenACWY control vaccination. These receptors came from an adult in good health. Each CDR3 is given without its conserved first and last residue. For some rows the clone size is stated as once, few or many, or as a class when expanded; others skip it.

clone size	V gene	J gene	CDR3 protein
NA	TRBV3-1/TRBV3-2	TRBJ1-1	ATSRDSAEAF
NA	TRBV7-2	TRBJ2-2	ASSFSPGGTGELF
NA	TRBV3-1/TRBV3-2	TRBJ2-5	ASSHLGTSGGVSMKTQY
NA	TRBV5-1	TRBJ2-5	ASSFAGYQETQY
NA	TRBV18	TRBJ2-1	ASSPPGLAGGYEQF
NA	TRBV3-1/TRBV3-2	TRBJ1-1	ASSPRLNTEAF
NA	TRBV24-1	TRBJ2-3	ATSDLTSGGDTQY
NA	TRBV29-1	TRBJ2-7	SVAREWVSYEQY
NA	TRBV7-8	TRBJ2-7	ASSQGGRRGARYEQY
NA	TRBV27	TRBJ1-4	ASSLLQTRGVEKLF
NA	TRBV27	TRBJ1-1	ASSLPGRDREAF
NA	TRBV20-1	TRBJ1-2	SASTTGTNYGYT
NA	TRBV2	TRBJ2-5	ASGTETQY
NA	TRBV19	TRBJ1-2	ASSRNRDREGYT
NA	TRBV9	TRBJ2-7	ASSTGLAGGSSYEQY
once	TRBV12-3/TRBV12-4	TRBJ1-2	ASSLGRGYGYT
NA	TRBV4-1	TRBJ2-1	ASSHSGTGSYNEQF
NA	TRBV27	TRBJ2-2	ASSLFGGGSNTGELF
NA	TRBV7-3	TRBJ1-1	ASSLGSSNTEAF
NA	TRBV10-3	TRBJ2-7	AITPDSITYEQY
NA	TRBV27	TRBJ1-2	ASSLSLGTSYGYT
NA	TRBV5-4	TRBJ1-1	ASSLGTGITEAF
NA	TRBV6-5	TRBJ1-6	ASRVTYNSPLH
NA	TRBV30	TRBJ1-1	AWSLRGREAF
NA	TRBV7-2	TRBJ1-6	ASSLGQNNSPLH
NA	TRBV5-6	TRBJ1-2	ASRSEPYGYT
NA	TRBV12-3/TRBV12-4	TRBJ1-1	ASSFLNTEAF
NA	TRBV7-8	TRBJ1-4	ASAPRLREKLF
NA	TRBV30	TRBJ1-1	AWTGQVNTEAF
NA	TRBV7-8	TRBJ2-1	ASSPRVDNEQF
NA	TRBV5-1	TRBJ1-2	ASSPQGKRLNYGYT
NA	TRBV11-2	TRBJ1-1	ASSPSPTGVTEAF
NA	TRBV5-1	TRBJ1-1	ASSYRQGHTEAF
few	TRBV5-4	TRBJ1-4	ASSRGQGSNEKLF
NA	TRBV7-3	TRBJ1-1	ASSLTPTRNTEAF
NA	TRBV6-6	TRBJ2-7	ASSPLRLAAPYEQY
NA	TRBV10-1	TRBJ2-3	ASSESVTGSDTQY
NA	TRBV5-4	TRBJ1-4	ASGAGNEKLF
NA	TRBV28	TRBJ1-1	ASNYRSLGF
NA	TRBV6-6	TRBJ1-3	ASSYSTVGGNTIY
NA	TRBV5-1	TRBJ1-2	ASSLTGGTYGYT
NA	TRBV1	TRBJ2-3	TSGIGVAGGRTDTQY
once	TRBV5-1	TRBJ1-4	ASSSQGGDEKLF
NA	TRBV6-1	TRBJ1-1	ASSETVTGTEAF
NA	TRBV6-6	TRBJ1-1	ASRGGAGTEAF